Following are 10 T cell receptor beta chains from one sample sequenced in a study of control samples from healthy donors and cancer patients. Sequencing was performed with immunoSEQ multiplex PCR; in TCRdb, only in-frame clones are kept and a portion is missing. The sample lists 40,000 or so clones; around 90% were seen once. The sequencing input was PBMCs. Source of these receptors: a woman in her forties with head and neck cancer.

The chain combines TRBV3-1 (or the pseudogene TRBV3-2) with TRBJ1-6, with D possibly being TRBD1 (5 bases). The CDR3 totals 15 residues. CDR1 is LGHDT and CDR2 is YNNKEL in the germline V gene (reference sequence). The V end lost 4 bases, the J end lost 7 bases, and 14 bases lay between the germline ends. As DNA, the CDR3 is TGTGCCAGCAGCCGGCAGGGAGCGGGGAATTCACCCCTCCACTTT. Residues: CASSRQGAGNSPLHF.

The gene calls are TRBV3-1 (or the pseudogene TRBV3-2) and TRBJ1-2; 7 bases line up with TRBD1. Germline V gene sequence: CDR1 LGHDT, CDR2 YNNKEL (reference sequence). The trim removed 4 bases at V and 2 bases at J, leaving 4 bases unmatched. There are 14 residues in the CDR3. CDR3 amino acids: CASSRGQENYGYTF. The CDR3 bases are TGTGCCAGCAGCCGCGGACAGGAGAACTATGGCTACACCTTC.

The rearrangement uses TRBV27 and TRBJ1-1, with a possible D match to TRBD1 (5 bases). V lost 2 bases to trimming and J lost 11 bases, with 18 bases between them. The CDR3 consists of 14 residues. Germline V CDR1 and CDR2: MNHEY, SMNVEV (reference sequence). CDR3 loop: CASSLSRGGKRAFF. The CDR3 DNA follows: TGTGCCAGCAGTTTAAGCCGGGGGGGTAAGAGGGCTTTCTTT.

V and J are TRBV6-5 and TRBJ1-2; D is ambiguous. The CDR3 has 14 amino acids. Germline values: CDR1 MNHEY, CDR2 SVGAGI. V lost 8 bases, J lost 4 bases, and 17 bases lay in between. CDR3 amino acids: CASDRTAVGYGYTF. The CDR3 DNA sequence: TGTGCCAGCGATAGGACGGCAGTGGGCTATGGCTACACCTTC.

This chain joins TRBV20-1 and TRBJ2-1; D is undetermined. Germline V gene data show CDR1 as DFQATT and CDR2 as SNEGSKA (reference sequence). Trimming left V 3 bases short and J 9 bases short, with 6 bases between. This CDR3 region has 10 residues. The CDR3 coding sequence is TGCAGTGCTAGTTGGGGTGAGCAGTTCTTC. This translates into CSASWGEQFF.

V usage is TRBV2 and J usage is TRBJ2-7; TRBD2 matches at 9 bases. Germline-derived CDR1 and CDR2 are SNHLY and FYNNEI. The CDR3 is made up of 13 amino acids. Trimming cost V 5 bases and J 5 bases; bases outside gene matches: 4. CDR3 DNA: TGTGCCAGCAGTAGGACTAGCGTCGACGAGCAGTACTTC. It codes for CASSRTSVDEQYF.

This chain connects TRBV6-5 to TRBJ1-4, with D possibly being TRBD1 (6 bases). CDR3 length: 16 amino acids. Trimming shortened V by 4 bases and J by 6 bases, and 18 bases separated the two germline ends. The germline V gene encodes CDR1 MNHEY and CDR2 SVGAGI. CDR3 in amino acids: CASSSRGGGEDEKLFF. CDR3 bases: TGTGCCAGCAGTTCCCGGGGAGGGGGGGAGGATGAAAAACTGTTTTTT.

The chain couples TRBV5-1 to TRBJ2-3; D might be TRBD1 (5 bases). V gave up 4 bases and J gave up 2 bases, with 11 bases separating them. This CDR3 is built from 14 residues. Germline V lookup: CDR1 SGHRS, CDR2 YFSETQ. CDR3 bases: TGCGCCAGCAGCCCCCAGGGTTCCACAGATACGCAGTATTTT. This sequence encodes CASSPQGSTDTQYF.

The chain joins TRBV7-9 to TRBJ2-7, with D perhaps TRBD1 (5 bases). The CDR3 spans 14 residues. Trimming took off 3 bases at V and 6 bases at J, with 15 bases between the two ends. Germline CDR1 is SEHNR and CDR2 is FQNEAQ (reference sequence). The CDR3 nucleotides read TGTGCCAGCAGCTTTCGACAGCTTGTAGCCGAGCAGTACTTC. Its translation is CASSFRQLVAEQYF.

The genes are TRBV19 and TRBJ1-1; 9 bases agree with TRBD1. V lost 5 bases and J lost 0; bases outside the gene matches: 4. Germline assignment: CDR1 LNHDA and CDR2 SQIVND (reference sequence). CDR3 size: 15 residues. The CDR3 nucleotides read TGTGCCAGTAGTGCGACAGGGGGTATGAACACTGAAGCTTTCTTT. Its protein is CASSATGGMNTEAFF.